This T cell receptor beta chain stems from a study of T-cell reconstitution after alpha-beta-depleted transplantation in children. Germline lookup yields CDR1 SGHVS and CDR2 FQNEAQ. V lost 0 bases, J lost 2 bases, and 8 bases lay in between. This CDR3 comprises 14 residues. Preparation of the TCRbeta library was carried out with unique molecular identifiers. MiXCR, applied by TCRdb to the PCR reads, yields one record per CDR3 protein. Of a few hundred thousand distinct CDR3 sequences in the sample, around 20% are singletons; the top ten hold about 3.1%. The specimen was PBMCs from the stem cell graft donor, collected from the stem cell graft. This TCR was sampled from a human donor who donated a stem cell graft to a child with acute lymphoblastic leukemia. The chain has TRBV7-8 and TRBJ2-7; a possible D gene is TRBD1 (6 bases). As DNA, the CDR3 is TGTGCCAGCAGCTTAGCCTGGGGGCCCTACGAGCAGTACTTC. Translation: CASSLAWGPYEQYF. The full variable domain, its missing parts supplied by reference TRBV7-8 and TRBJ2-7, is GAGVSQSPRYKVAKRGQDVALRCDPISGHVSLFWYQQALGQGPEFLTYFQNEAQLDKSGLPSDRFFAERPEGSVSTLKIQRTQQEDSAVYLCASSLAWGPYEQYFGPGTRLTVT.